The rows below give T cell receptor beta chains drawn from one sample of a study of blood T cell repertoires in COVID-19. Data came from immunoSEQ multiplex PCR; TCRdb stores just in-frame clones and leaves some out. The sample has about 530,000 clones; 85% to 90% are singletons. The sample was peripheral blood. These receptors were taken from a woman between 45 and 60 years old with COVID-19, enrolled during active disease. The CDR3 runs from the conserved cysteine through the conserved F or W. A D gene is named only where the DNA matches it firmly. The listing skips clone size in some rows; elsewhere it reads once, few, many or a size class.

>TRBV19|TRBJ1-2|-|TRBD1
TGTGCCAGTAGTATTGCGTCGGGACAGGCGAGTGGCTACACCTTC
CASSIASGQASGYTF
>TRBV5-6|TRBJ1-5|-|-
TGTGCCAGCAGCTTGGCCGGCGGTCATAGCAATCAGCCCCAGCATTTT
CASSLAGGHSNQPQHF
>TRBV6-5|TRBJ2-7|-|TRBD1
TGTGCCAGCAGTTCCCAGATTGGGACAGTCTCCTACGAGCAGTACTTC
CASSSQIGTVSYEQYF
>TRBV9|TRBJ1-3|-|-
TGTGCCAGCGGGGCGGATCGTTCAATTTCTGGAAACACCATATATTTT
CASGADRSISGNTIYF
>TRBV6-5|TRBJ1-4|-|-
TGTGCCAGCAAGACACTTGCAACTAATGAAAAACTGTTTTTT
CASKTLATNEKLFF
>TRBV9|TRBJ1-2|once|-
TGTGCCAGCAGCGTTTCGGGGGACGACTATGGCTACACCTTC
CASSVSGDDYGYTF
>TRBV19|TRBJ2-7|-|-
TGTGCCAGTATGGGGGGGCCAAGCGTCTACGAGCAGTACTTC
CASMGGPSVYEQYF
>TRBV4-1|TRBJ1-4|once|TRBD1
TGCGCCAGCAGCCCGACAGGGGTCCCTGAAAAACTGTTTTTT
CASSPTGVPEKLFF
>TRBV24-1|TRBJ2-3|-|-
TGTGCCACCAGAGGACAGCTAACAGATACGCAGTATTTT
CATRGQLTDTQYF
>TRBV19|TRBJ1-1|-|TRBD1
TGTGCCAGTATGGGAACAGGGGAATGGACTGAAGCTTTCTTT
CASMGTGEWTEAFF
>TRBV5-1|TRBJ1-1|-|-
TGCGCCAGCAGCTTGAGCAGCGACACTGAAGCTTTCTTT
CASSLSSDTEAFF
>TRBV24-1|TRBJ2-2|-|TRBD2
TGTGCCACCAGTGACCCCTCGACTAGCGGGGGGCCCAACACCGGGGAGCTGTTTTTT
CATSDPSTSGGPNTGELFF